These 20 T cell receptor beta chains were sequenced from one sample in a study of regulatory T cells in long-lasting Graves disease. Time point noted: persistent/refractory GD, antithyroid drugs over 5 years with positive TRAb. With RNA extracted from PBMCs as input, the TCR library was made. Relying on iRepertoire HTBI primers and Arm-PCR of CDR3 regions, the team built TCR beta libraries. TCRdb called the multiplex PCR reads again in MiXCR, with one record for every CDR3 protein. The sample records 400,000 to 500,000 distinct CDR3 sequences, approximately 23% being singletons. The sequencing used peripheral blood mononuclear cells (PBMCs), collected when the disease was refractory, from a patient treated with antithyroid drugs. The origin of the receptors is a female donor with Graves disease.

This clonotype was found many times. This CDR3 is CASSVAPGLNGELFF. The CDR3 DNA reads TGTGCCAGCAGCGTAGCTCCAGGGCTTAACGGGGAGCTGTTTTTT. The rearrangement links TRBV9 to TRBJ2-2; TRBD1 might be the D (5 bases). Trimming removed 0 bases from V and 7 bases from J, with 13 bases in between. The CDR3 consists of 15 residues. Germline V gene sequence: CDR1 SGDLS, CDR2 YYNGEE. The full variable domain, rest sourced from reference TRBV9 and TRBJ2-2, is DSGVTQTPKHLITATGQRVTLRCSPRSGDLSVYWYQQSLDQGLQFLIQYYNGEERAKGNILERFSAQQFPDLHSELNLSSLELGDSALYFCASSVAPGLNGELFFGEGSRLTVL.

This clonotype was seen many times. V gene TRBV10-3 combines with J gene TRBJ1-4; D possibly corresponds to TRBD1 (6 bases). Germline CDR1 is ENHRY and CDR2 is SYGVKD. This CDR3 comprises 14 residues. V gave up 6 bases and J gave up 2 bases, with 10 bases separating them. CDR3 DNA: TGTGCCATCAGCCCGGGACACACTAATGAAAAACTGTTTTTT. Translation: CAISPGHTNEKLFF.

This clonotype was seen more than once but under ten times. CDR3 sequence (DNA): TGTGCCAGCAGCCACGGGGGGCGAAGTTCACCCCTCCACTTT. It codes for CASSHGGRSSPLHF. The genes are TRBV14 and TRBJ1-6; the D gene is possibly TRBD1 (6 bases). The ends were cut back, 3 bases at V and 9 bases at J, with 12 bases in the middle. The CDR3 has 14 amino acids. The germline V gene has CDR1 SGHDN and CDR2 FVKESK.

The V and J genes are TRBV6-1 and TRBJ1-5, with D perhaps TRBD1 (5 bases). CDR3 length: 16 amino acids. Trimming took 5 bases from V and 2 from J, leaving 16 bases between them. Germline loops: CDR1 MNHNS, CDR2 SASEGT. CDR3: CASSKPGTQGNQPQHF. The CDR3 DNA reads TGTGCCAGCAGTAAGCCCGGGACTCAGGGCAATCAGCCCCAGCATTTT.

This clonotype has more than one count but fewer than ten. The chain combines TRBV16 with TRBJ1-1; 7 nucleotides align to TRBD1. The CDR3 is made up of 16 amino acids. V was pared by 0 bases and J by 2 bases, with 6 bases of the junction left unmatched. In germline, CDR1 is KGHSY, CDR2 FQNENV. The CDR3 is CASSQSPGQANTEAFF. DNA of the CDR3: TGTGCCAGCAGCCAATCCCCTGGACAGGCAAACACTGAAGCTTTCTTT.

The chain employs TRBV5-1 and TRBJ2-5; 10 positions agree with TRBD2. The trim removed 0 bases at V and 4 bases at J, leaving 6 bases unmatched. CDR1 and CDR2 (germline): SGHRS, YFSETQ. The CDR3 has 16 residues. This CDR3 is CASSLAVAGGLETQYF. The CDR3 nucleotides are TGCGCCAGCAGCTTGGCCGTAGCGGGAGGATTAGAGACCCAGTACTTC. Looking up the rest from reference TRBV5-1 and TRBJ2-5 gives the full variable domain: KAGVTQTPRYLIKTRGQQVTLSCSPISGHRSVSWYQQTPGQGLQFLFEYFSETQRNKGNFPGRFSGRQFSNSRSEMNVSTLELGDSALYLCASSLAVAGGLETQYFGPGTRLLVL.

The rearrangement joins TRBV4-3 to TRBJ1-6; D gene uncertain. In germline, CDR1 is LGHNA, CDR2 YSLEER. The CDR3 runs to 16 residues. With 4 bases removed from V and 8 bases from J, the gap between germline ends came to 18 bases. CDR3: CASSLRGPIGDSPLHF. The CDR3 bases are TGCGCCAGCAGCCTCCGAGGGCCGATTGGGGATTCACCCCTCCACTTT.

This chain connects TRBV30 to TRBJ2-2; D gene uncertain. Germline CDR1 is GTSNPN and CDR2 is SVGIG (reference sequence). The ends were cut back, 2 bases at V and 7 bases at J, with 14 bases in the middle. The CDR3 covers 14 residues. CDR3 nucleotide sequence: TGTGCCTGGAGTCCCGCGACGCAAGGCGGGGAGCTGTTTTTT. It yields the protein CAWSPATQGGELFF. Drawing the rest from reference TRBV30 and TRBJ2-2, the complete variable domain is SQTIHQWPATLVQPVGSPLSLECTVEGTSNPNLYWYRQAAGRGLQLLFYSVGIGQISSEVPQNLSASRPQDRQFILSSKKLLLSDSGFYLCAWSPATQGGELFFGEGSRLTVL.

This chain joins TRBV7-6 and TRBJ1-6, with 7 bases aligning to TRBD1. Germline V CDR1 and CDR2: SGHVS, FNYEAQ. The CDR3 consists of 16 residues. Trimming at V came to 6 bases and at J to 5 bases, leaving 10 bases not matched to a gene. The CDR3 reads CASSFTGTANNSPLHF. CDR3 nucleotide sequence: TGTGCCAGCAGTTTCACCGGGACAGCCAATAATTCACCCCTCCACTTT.

The V gene is TRBV29-1, the J gene TRBJ2-7, with D hard to call. With 6 bases removed from V and 4 bases from J, the gap between germline ends came to 10 bases. Germline V gene data show CDR1 as SQVTM and CDR2 as ANQGSEA. The CDR3 sequence is 11 residues long. The DNA of the CDR3 is TGCAGCGTCCTGGACGGGTACGAGCAGTACTTC. Translation gives CSVLDGYEQYF.

The chain has TRBV12-3 or TRBV12-4 and TRBJ2-7; a weak D match, TRBD2 (6 bases). V lost 7 bases to trimming and J lost 1 base, with 8 bases between them. There are 12 residues in the CDR3. This CDR3 reads CASIGTSYEQYF. Here the CDR3 DNA reads TGTGCCAGCATCGGGACTTCCTACGAGCAGTACTTC.

The gene calls are TRBV10-3 and TRBJ2-1, with D hard to call. Germline loops: CDR1 ENHRY, CDR2 SYGVKD. The ends were cut back, 0 bases at V and 3 bases at J, with 9 bases in the middle. The CDR3 runs 15 residues. For the CDR3, the DNA is TGTGCCATCAGTGAGTCGGACCTGAACTACAATGAGCAGTTCTTC. Encoded protein: CAISESDLNYNEQFF.

V and J are TRBV4-2 and TRBJ2-2; 7 bases align to TRBD2. The CDR3 covers 15 residues. V lost 3 bases, J lost 8 bases, and 9 bases stayed unmatched. The germline gives CDR1 LGHNA, CDR2 YNFKEQ. In DNA, the CDR3 is TGTGCCAGCAGCCAGCCTGGGCGGGAGACTGGGGAGCTGTTTTTT. This encodes CASSQPGRETGELFF.

The V and J genes are TRBV4-1 and TRBJ2-7, with D hard to call. Trimming stripped 0 bases from V and 4 bases from J, with 16 bases between. The CDR3 contains 16 residues. In germline, CDR1 is MGHRA, CDR2 YSYEKL. CDR3 amino acids: CASSQDLWGELYEQYF. The CDR3 DNA follows: TGCGCCAGCAGCCAAGATCTCTGGGGTGAATTGTACGAGCAGTACTTC.

This clonotype was observed a handful of times. V usage is TRBV30 and J usage is TRBJ1-2; no definite D call. This CDR3 region has 11 residues. The ends were cut back, 3 bases at V and 4 bases at J, with 6 bases in the middle. Germline V gene sequence: CDR1 GTSNPN, CDR2 SVGIG (reference sequence). CDR3 in DNA: TGTGCCTGGAGGGACCGCTATGGCTACACCTTC. This codes for CAWRDRYGYTF.

Ten or more counts support this clonotype. The V call is TRBV28, the J call TRBJ2-7; maybe TRBD1 (6 bases). This CDR3 contains 14 residues. Trimming took off 6 bases at V and 1 base at J, with 13 bases between the two ends. Germline CDR1 is MDHEN and CDR2 is SYDVKM. The CDR3 DNA reads TGTGCCAGCAGGGACAGATTCAAGTCCTACGAGCAGTACTTC. It codes for CASRDRFKSYEQYF.

This clonotype was observed many times. This chain links TRBV6-5 with TRBJ1-1, with unresolved D. Germline values: CDR1 MNHEY, CDR2 SVGAGI. V lost 2 bases and J 0 bases, leaving 4 bases between the germline ends. This CDR3 has 13 residues. CDR3 DNA sequence: TGTGCCAGCAGTTACGGGATGAACACTGAAGCTTTCTTT. It translates to CASSYGMNTEAFF.

The table lists this clonotype with a few counts. CDR3 in DNA: TGTGCCAGCAGCTTTGGACTAGCGGGAGGGACAGATACGCAGTATTTT. This translates into CASSFGLAGGTDTQYF. The gene calls are TRBV7-8 and TRBJ2-3, with 15 bases fitting TRBD2. The V gene's germline CDR1 is SGHVS and CDR2 FQNEAQ. The CDR3 spans 16 residues. V gave up 3 bases and J gave up 3 bases; unmatched junction bases: 1. The full variable domain, with the rest looked up from reference TRBV7-8 and TRBJ2-3, is GAGVSQSPRYKVAKRGQDVALRCDPISGHVSLFWYQQALGQGPEFLTYFQNEAQLDKSGLPSDRFFAERPEGSVSTLKIQRTQQEDSAVYLCASSFGLAGGTDTQYFGPGTRLTVL.

This clonotype was seen more than once but under ten times. V gene TRBV27 combines with J gene TRBJ2-3; the D gene is possibly TRBD1 (5 bases). This CDR3 comprises 14 residues. Trimming stripped 5 bases from V and 3 bases from J, with 12 bases between. Germline CDR1 and CDR2: MNHEY and SMNVEV (reference sequence). CDR3 nucleotides: TGTGCCAGCAGTCCCTGGGGCCCAACAGATACGCAGTATTTT. Translating it yields CASSPWGPTDTQYF.

The chain uses TRBV27 and TRBJ1-6, with 8 bases lining up with TRBD1. The V and J ends lost 5 bases and 11 bases, in that order; junction bases with no gene match: 17. The CDR3 extends over 17 amino acids. From germline, CDR1 is MNHEY and CDR2 SMNVEV (reference sequence). CDR3 sequence: CASSNANGGRGRPPLHF. The CDR3 nucleotides are TGTGCCAGCAGTAACGCCAATGGGGGCAGGGGGCGACCACCCCTCCACTTT.